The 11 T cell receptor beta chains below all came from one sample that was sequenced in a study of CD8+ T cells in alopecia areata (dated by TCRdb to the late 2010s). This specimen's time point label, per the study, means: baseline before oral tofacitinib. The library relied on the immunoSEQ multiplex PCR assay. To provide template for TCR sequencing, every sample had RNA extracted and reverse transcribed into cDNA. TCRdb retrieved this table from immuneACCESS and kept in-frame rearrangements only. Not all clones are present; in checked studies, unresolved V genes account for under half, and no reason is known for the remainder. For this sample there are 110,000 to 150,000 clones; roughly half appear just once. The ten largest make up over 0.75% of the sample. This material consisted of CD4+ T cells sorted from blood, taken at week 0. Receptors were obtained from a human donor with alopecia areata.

The CDR3 loop reads CASTPRGKVPGAFF. As DNA, the CDR3 is TGTGCCAGTACCCCGAGGGGGAAAGTCCCTGGAGCTTTCTTT. The chain employs TRBV19 and TRBJ1-1; perhaps TRBD1 as D (6 bases). V lost 7 bases to trimming and J lost 10 bases, with 22 bases between them. Germline V CDR1 and CDR2: LNHDA, SQIVND (reference sequence). The CDR3 has 14 amino acids.

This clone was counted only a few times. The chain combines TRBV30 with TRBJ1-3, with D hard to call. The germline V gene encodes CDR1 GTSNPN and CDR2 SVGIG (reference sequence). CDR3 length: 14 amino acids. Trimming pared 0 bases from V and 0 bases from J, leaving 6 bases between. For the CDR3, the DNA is TGTGCCTGGAGTGTACGGAGCTCTGGAAACACCATATATTTT. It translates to CAWSVRSSGNTIYF. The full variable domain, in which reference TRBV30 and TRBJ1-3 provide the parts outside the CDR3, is SQTIHQWPATLVQPVGSPLSLECTVEGTSNPNLYWYRQAAGRGLQLLFYSVGIGQISSEVPQNLSASRPQDRQFILSSKKLLLSDSGFYLCAWSVRSSGNTIYFGEGSWLTVV.

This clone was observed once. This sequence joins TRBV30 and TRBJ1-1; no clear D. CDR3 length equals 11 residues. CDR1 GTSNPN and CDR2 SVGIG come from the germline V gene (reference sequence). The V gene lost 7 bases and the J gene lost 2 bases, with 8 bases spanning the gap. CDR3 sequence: CASQLNTEAFF. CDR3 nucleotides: TGTGCCTCGCAGCTTAACACTGAAGCTTTCTTT.

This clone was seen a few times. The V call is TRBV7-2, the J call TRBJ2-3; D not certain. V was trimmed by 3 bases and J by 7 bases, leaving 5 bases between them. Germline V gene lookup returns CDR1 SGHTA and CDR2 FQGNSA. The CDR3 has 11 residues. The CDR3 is CASSFRHTQYF. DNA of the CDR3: TGTGCCAGCAGCTTCAGACATACGCAGTATTTT.

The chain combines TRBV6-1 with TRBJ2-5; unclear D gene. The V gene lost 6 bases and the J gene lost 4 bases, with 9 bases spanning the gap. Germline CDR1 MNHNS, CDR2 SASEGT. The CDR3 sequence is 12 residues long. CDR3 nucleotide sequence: TGTGCCAGCAGCACTCGAGGAGAGACCCAGTACTTC. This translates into CASSTRGETQYF.

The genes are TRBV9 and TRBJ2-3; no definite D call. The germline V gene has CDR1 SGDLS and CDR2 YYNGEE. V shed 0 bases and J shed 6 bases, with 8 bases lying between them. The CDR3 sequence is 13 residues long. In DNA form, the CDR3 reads TGTGCCAGCAGCGTAGATGGTGGCGATACGCAGTATTTT. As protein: CASSVDGGDTQYF.

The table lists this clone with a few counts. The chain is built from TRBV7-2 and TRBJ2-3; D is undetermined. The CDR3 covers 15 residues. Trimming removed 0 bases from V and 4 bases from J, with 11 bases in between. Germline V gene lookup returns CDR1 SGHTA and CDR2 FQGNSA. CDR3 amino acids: CASSLARGQADTQYF. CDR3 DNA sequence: TGTGCCAGCAGCTTAGCTCGTGGGCAGGCAGATACGCAGTATTTT.

CDR3 coding DNA: TGTGCCAGCAGTGAAGCGCGGGGACTAGCGGGAGGGCCGGAGCAGTTCTTC. Residues: CASSEARGLAGGPEQFF. The chain links TRBV2 to TRBJ2-1, with TRBD2 matching 16 bases. Germline values: CDR1 SNHLY, CDR2 FYNNEI. CDR3 length: 17 residues. J gave up 10 bases and V 0 bases, and 6 bases lay outside the gene matches.

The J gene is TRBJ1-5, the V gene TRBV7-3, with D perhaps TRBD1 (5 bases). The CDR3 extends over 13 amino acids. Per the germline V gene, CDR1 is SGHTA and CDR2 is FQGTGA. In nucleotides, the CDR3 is TGTCATCGCGGGGCCGAGGGGAATCAGCCCCAGCATTTT. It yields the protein CHRGAEGNQPQHF. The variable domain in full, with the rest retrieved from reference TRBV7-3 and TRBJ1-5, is GAGVSQTPSNKVTEKGKYVELRCDPISGHTALYWYRQSLGQGPEFLIYFQGTGAADDSGLPNDRFFAVRPEGSVSTLKIQRTERGDSAVYLCHRGAEGNQPQHFGDGTRLSIL.

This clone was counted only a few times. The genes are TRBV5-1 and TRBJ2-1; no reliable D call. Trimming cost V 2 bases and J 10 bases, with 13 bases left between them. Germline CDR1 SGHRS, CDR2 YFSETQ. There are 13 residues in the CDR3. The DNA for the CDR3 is TGCGCCAGCAGCTTCCGATCTTACCCCGAGCAGTTCTTC. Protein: CASSFRSYPEQFF.

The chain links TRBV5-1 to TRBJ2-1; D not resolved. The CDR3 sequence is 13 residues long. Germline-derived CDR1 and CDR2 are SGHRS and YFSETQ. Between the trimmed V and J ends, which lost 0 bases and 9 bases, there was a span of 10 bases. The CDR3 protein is CASSLVHASEQFF. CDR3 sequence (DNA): TGCGCCAGCAGCTTGGTTCACGCCTCTGAGCAGTTCTTC.